The clone carrying this T cell receptor beta chain was found many times. Antigen: not known. Quantitative 5'-RACE was performed with molecular barcodes, and it yielded the TCR beta libraries. TCRdb re-analysed the 5' RACE reads in MiXCR, keeping a single row per CDR3 protein. The data hold about 240,000 distinct CDR3 sequences, with over 8.5% observed a single time. The data stem from a study of CD8 T cells in ankylosing spondylitis. Study observations and caveats: Several of the motif variants were reported before in synovial fluid and blood from reactive arthritis. Disease-linked clones had a CD8+ phenotype and relatively low frequency in peripheral blood.

From germline, CDR1 is SGHVS and CDR2 FQNEAQ. The junction had 4 bases not matched to a gene; V was cut back by 2 bases and J by 0 bases. This CDR3 is 17 amino acids long. Sequenced input: blood, either unsorted or a sorted T cell fraction (not recorded which). V is TRBV7-8 and J is TRBJ2-1; 10 positions agree with TRBD2. This sequence was found in a male donor with ankylosing spondylitis or in good health (not recorded which). The CDR3 protein is CASSLKLAGASYNEQFF. The CDR3 coding sequence is TGTGCCAGCAGCTTAAAGCTAGCGGGGGCCTCCTACAATGAGCAGTTCTTC.